The clone carrying this TCR beta chain was observed once. Its antigen is still unknown. This record belongs to a study of cytomegalovirus exposure and HLA in healthy donors. Study information: One earlier analysis, a look at approximately 180 million T cells, found roughly 120 million unique TCR beta sequences. Regarding the study as a whole: A likely sequencing artifact accounted for one observed cluster of highly shared sequence variants. Later, an analysis found that common viral pathogens appeared to be linked with several of the most significant clusters. Usually a TCR sequence was rare, but some public TCRs were found in many donors.

Germline assignment: CDR1 SGHRS and CDR2 YFSETQ. With 0 bases clipped from V and 3 bases from J, the junction kept 3 bases outside the gene matches. The CDR3 spans 16 residues. Primers: 60 Vbeta forward and 13 Jbeta reverse. The assay was immunoSEQ multiplex PCR, and TCRdb's table has in-frame clones only and misses some. Seen here are tens of thousands of clones, roughly 90% observed once, and the top ten hold under 3.5%. The sample was PBMCs. This TCR came from a young woman in good health and CMV-seronegative. J is TRBJ2-1 and V is TRBV5-1; 10 bases are a match to TRBD2. CDR3 nucleotide sequence: TGCGCCAGCAGCTTGGCTTCTAGCGGGGGCTACAATGAGCAGTTCTTC. Encoded protein: CASSLASSGGYNEQFF.